The clone carrying this T cell receptor beta chain occurred many times. Its antigen is not known. This entry is derived from a study of shared clonotypes between healthy human individuals. Turning to the study itself: The donor group consisted of a couple of women and a few men, aged 18 to 49.

Profiled with immunoSEQ multiplex PCR; TCRdb holds only in-frame clones, not every one. Of around 1 million clones in the sample, 60% to 85% are singletons; the top ten hold roughly 1.5%. The CDR3 is 15 amino acids. Germline CDR1 reads SGHAT; CDR2 reads FQNNGV. V lost 2 bases and J 6 bases, leaving 16 bases between the germline ends. CD4+ cells yielded CD45RA+ naive and CD45RA-negative memory subsets. Study results and caveats: Larger richness was generally estimated for naive than memory subsets.

The origin of this receptor is a young man in good health. The chain couples TRBV11-2 to TRBJ1-1, with D unclear. The sample comprised memory CD4+ T cells sorted from blood. The subset: CD45RA-negative fraction. The CDR3 loop is CASSLSGLGESEAFF. The CDR3 nucleotides are TGTGCCAGCAGCTTATCTGGGTTGGGTGAGTCTGAAGCTTTCTTT.